The clone carrying this T cell receptor (beta chain) was seen a handful of times. The sample originates from a study of tumor-infiltrating lymphocytes in oesophageal squamous cell carcinoma. One entry per CDR3 protein results from TCRdb running MiXCR on the PCR reads. The profile shows about 21,000 distinct CDR3 sequences, approximately 38% of them singletons. The CDR3 has 17 amino acids. In germline, CDR1 is WNHNN, CDR2 SYGVQD (reference sequence). V trimming: 1 base; J trimming: 2 bases; junction bases outside the gene matches: 10. This TCR was recovered from a male donor with esophageal squamous cell carcinoma. Sequenced sample: esophageal tumor tissue. The chain has TRBV10-1 and TRBJ2-7; TRBD1 matches at 8 bases. The CDR3 loop is CASSEFPHDRGPYEQYF. The CDR3 DNA is TGCGCCAGCAGTGAGTTTCCTCACGACAGGGGTCCCTACGAGCAGTACTTC.